A single sample is the source of the 27 T cell receptor beta chains below, sequenced in a study of regulatory T cells in long-lasting Graves disease. Sequencing libraries for TCR beta were prepared with iRepertoire HTBI primers and Arm-PCR of CDR3 regions. TCRdb re-derived calls from the multiplex PCR reads in MiXCR, one entry per CDR3 protein. The repertoire holds some 450,000 distinct CDR3 sequences, with less than 25% as singletons. Time point meaning: persistent/refractory GD, antithyroid drugs over 5 years with positive TRAb. Making the TCR library involved RNA that had been extracted from PBMCs. Sample: peripheral blood mononuclear cells (PBMCs), taken when the disease was refractory, from a patient treated with antithyroid drugs. The source of these receptors is a female donor with Graves disease.

V gene TRBV19 combines with J gene TRBJ2-7; 10 bases fit TRBD2. Per germline, CDR1 LNHDA and CDR2 SQIVND (reference sequence). CDR3 size: 17 residues. Germline trimming cut 2 bases from V and 6 bases from J; bases unmatched to any gene: 13. DNA of the CDR3: TGTGCCAGTAGTATATACGGTCTAGCGGGAGTTTCCAGCGAGCAGTACTTC. It encodes CASSIYGLAGVSSEQYF.

As regards this clonotype: The CDR3 carries no conserved terminal phenylalanine or tryptophan, so it likely arises from a read error. The chain carries TRBV28 and TRBJ1-4; maybe TRBD1 (6 bases). The CDR3 contains 14 residues. Looked up from germline, CDR1 is MDHEN and CDR2 is SYDVKM. The V end was cut by 3 bases, the J end by 8 bases, with 13 bases between. CDR3 sequence reads: CASSFGDRREKLFS. CDR3 in DNA: TGTGCCAGCAGTTTTGGAGACAGGAGGGAAAAACTGTTTTCT.

There are a few counts of this clonotype. J is TRBJ1-4 and V is TRBV7-9; D unclear. Trimming cost V 3 bases and J 5 bases, with 4 bases left between them. The germline gives CDR1 SEHNR, CDR2 FQNEAQ (reference sequence). This CDR3 is built from 12 residues. DNA for the CDR3: TGTGCCAGCAGCTTCGGGAATGAAAAACTGTTTTTT. This encodes CASSFGNEKLFF.

This clonotype was observed at least ten times. This chain connects TRBV27 to TRBJ1-1; D perhaps matches TRBD1 (5 bases). CDR1 is MNHEY and CDR2 is SMNVEV in the germline V gene (reference sequence). Trimming took off 5 bases at V and 0 bases at J, with 13 bases between the two ends. The CDR3 sequence is 15 residues long. CDR3: CASSPGHLMNTEAFF. In DNA form, the CDR3 reads TGTGCCAGCAGTCCCGGACACCTTATGAACACTGAAGCTTTCTTT.

The chain couples TRBV6-5 to TRBJ1-6; 7 nucleotides align to TRBD1. Germline V gives CDR1 MNHEY, CDR2 SVGAGI. V was pared by 2 bases and J by 4 bases, with 5 bases of the junction left unmatched. This CDR3 contains 16 residues. CDR3 coding DNA: TGTGCCAGCAGTTACGACAGGGCCTCTTATAATTCACCCCTCCACTTT. Its protein is CASSYDRASYNSPLHF.

V is TRBV27 and J is TRBJ2-7, with TRBD2 identical over 8 bases. This CDR3 is built from 15 residues. In germline, CDR1 is MNHEY, CDR2 SMNVEV (reference sequence). V lost 3 bases to trimming and J lost 4 bases; unmatched junction nucleotides: 8. The CDR3 here is CASSFFPSGSYEQYF. DNA of the CDR3: TGTGCCAGCAGTTTTTTCCCTAGCGGGTCGTACGAGCAGTACTTC.

There are a few counts of this clonotype. The genes are TRBV6-5 and TRBJ2-2; D is undetermined. CDR1 is MNHEY and CDR2 is SVGAGI in the germline V gene. V was cut by 4 bases and J by 3 bases, with 6 bases left in between. This CDR3 contains 13 residues. This chain's CDR3 is CASSSTHTGELFF. As DNA, the CDR3 is TGTGCCAGCAGTTCGACCCACACCGGGGAGCTGTTTTTT.

About this clonotype itself: One base away lies a much larger clone, so this may be a sequencing read error. The V call is TRBV6-5, the J call TRBJ2-5, with D unresolved. The CDR3 has 16 residues. CDR1 is MNHEY, CDR2 SVGAGI, per germline. CDR3 nucleotides: TGTGCCAGCAGTTACCTTTTGGACGGACCTCAAGGGACCCAGTACTTC. Translated: CASSYLLDGPQGTQYF.

For this clonotype: One end of the junction is discordant with germline, which a read error may explain. The rearrangement uses TRBV29-1 and TRBJ2-7; TRBD1 aligns across 9 bases. The CDR3 consists of 13 residues. Germline V gene sequence: CDR1 SQVTM, CDR2 ANQGSEA. The CDR3 DNA sequence: TGCAGCGTTGAGGGACAGGGCTCCTACCAGCAGTACTTC. This gives the protein CSVEGQGSYQQYF.

This clonotype was counted only a few times. The chain employs TRBV24-1 and TRBJ2-7, with D possibly being TRBD1 or TRBD2 (5 bases each). The V end lost 0 bases, the J end lost 2 bases, and 10 bases lay between the germline ends. The CDR3 loop spans 15 amino acids. Germline V gene sequence: CDR1 KGHDR, CDR2 SFDVKD. CDR3 loop: CATSDLRRDPYEQYF. The CDR3 DNA is TGTGCCACCAGTGATTTGCGAAGGGACCCCTACGAGCAGTACTTC.

This clonotype was counted at least ten times. CDR3 DNA sequence: TGTGCCAGCTCACCAATGACAGGGACGGCAACTAATGAAAAACTGTTTTTT. Amino acid sequence: CASSPMTGTATNEKLFF. The chain couples TRBV18 to TRBJ1-4; 7 bases are shared with TRBD1. Trimming took 2 bases from V and 0 from J; bases not matched to a gene: 6. The CDR3 spans 17 residues. Germline CDR1 and CDR2: KGHSH and LQKENI.

This clonotype was detected many times. V gene TRBV27 combines with J gene TRBJ1-1; TRBD1 might be the D (5 bases). The CDR3 is 14 amino acids. Looked up from germline, CDR1 is MNHEY and CDR2 is SMNVEV (reference sequence). V was pared by 2 bases and J by 6 bases, with 13 bases between. The CDR3 bases are TGTGCCAGCAGTTTAGGTGGGGGGTGGCCTGAAGCTTTCTTT. Its protein product is CASSLGGGWPEAFF.

This chain joins TRBV7-9 and TRBJ2-7; D unresolved. CDR1 is SEHNR and CDR2 is FQNEAQ in the germline V gene (reference sequence). This CDR3 has 14 residues. The V and J ends lost 1 base and 3 bases respectively, with 10 bases between them. In nucleotides, the CDR3 is TGTGCCAGCAGCTTAGAGACCATTAGCTACGAGCAGTACTTC. Amino acids: CASSLETISYEQYF.

This clonotype was observed a handful of times. The chain combines TRBV27 with TRBJ2-7, with D uncertain. The CDR3 spans 11 residues. Germline lookup yields CDR1 MNHEY and CDR2 SMNVEV (reference sequence). Trimming took 7 bases from V and 2 from J, leaving 6 bases between them. CDR3 amino acids: CASIRAYEQYF. The CDR3 DNA sequence: TGTGCCAGCATTCGGGCCTACGAGCAGTACTTC.

The sample holds a few counts of this clonotype. The gene calls are TRBV5-1 and TRBJ1-1, with D perhaps matching TRBD1 (6 bases). V was trimmed by 4 bases and J by 5 bases, leaving 15 bases between them. The length of the CDR3 is 14 residues. Germline loops: CDR1 SGHRS, CDR2 YFSETQ. CDR3 nucleotides: TGCGCCAGCAGCCAGGGGCCCCGGTGGACTGAAGCTTTCTTT. This gives the protein CASSQGPRWTEAFF.

This clonotype appeared many times. The chain couples TRBV6-5 to TRBJ2-5, with 8 bases aligning to TRBD1. In germline, CDR1 is MNHEY, CDR2 SVGAGI. The CDR3 contains 14 residues. The trim removed 4 bases at V and 5 bases at J, leaving 6 bases unmatched. This chain's CDR3 is CASSFIRGQETQYF. CDR3 nucleotide sequence: TGTGCCAGCAGTTTCATCAGGGGGCAGGAGACCCAGTACTTC.

This rearrangement joins TRBV6-1 to TRBJ2-7; 8 bases are a match to TRBD2. The germline V gene encodes CDR1 MNHNS and CDR2 SASEGT. The CDR3 loop spans 16 amino acids. V gave up 5 bases and J gave up 1 base; unmatched junction bases: 10. CDR3 nucleotides: TGTGCCAGCAGTCCCCACACTAGCGGTGTTTCCTACGAGCAGTACTTC. As protein: CASSPHTSGVSYEQYF.

J is TRBJ2-1 and V is TRBV2; 8 positions match TRBD1. V lost 7 bases, J lost 7 bases, and 6 bases stayed unmatched. The germline V gene has CDR1 SNHLY and CDR2 FYNNEI. The CDR3 runs 13 residues. CDR3 sequence: CASTKDRVNEQFF. The CDR3 DNA reads TGTGCCAGCACCAAGGACAGGGTAAATGAGCAGTTCTTC.

This clonotype was seen a few times. V usage is TRBV19 and J usage is TRBJ2-7, with 7 bases fitting TRBD1. The V segment lost 10 bases and the J segment 2 bases; nucleotides outside the gene matches: 5. CDR1 and CDR2 (germline): LNHDA, SQIVND (reference sequence). CDR3 size: 12 residues. The CDR3 nucleotides are TGTGCCAATAGGGGGACAGCCTACGAGCAGTACTTC. It codes for CANRGTAYEQYF.

This clonotype was seen ten or more times. The gene calls are TRBV28 and TRBJ2-7, with D maybe TRBD2 (6 bases). CDR3 length: 15 amino acids. Per germline, CDR1 MDHEN and CDR2 SYDVKM. The ends were cut back, 7 bases at V and 4 bases at J, with 20 bases in the middle. The DNA for the CDR3 is TGTGCCAGCAACCCATTACGGGACTTAAATTACGAGCAGTACTTC. Protein: CASNPLRDLNYEQYF.

This clonotype was detected ten times or more. This chain connects TRBV5-6 to TRBJ1-3; D not certain. V was cut by 4 bases and J by 3 bases, with 5 bases left in between. Germline values: CDR1 SGHDT, CDR2 YYEEEE. This CDR3 comprises 12 residues. The CDR3 sequence is CASSEGGNTIYF. CDR3 nucleotides: TGTGCCAGCAGCGAGGGTGGAAACACCATATATTTT.

This clonotype was seen ten or more times. V gene TRBV27 combines with J gene TRBJ2-1; maybe TRBD2 (6 bases). Trimming pared 3 bases from V and 2 bases from J, leaving 20 bases between. CDR3 length equals 18 residues. Germline V CDR1 and CDR2: MNHEY, SMNVEV (reference sequence). The CDR3: CASSFVADQTPTYNEQFF. The CDR3 DNA reads TGTGCCAGCAGTTTTGTAGCGGACCAAACGCCAACCTACAATGAGCAGTTCTTC.

The chain combines TRBV6-5 with TRBJ2-7; 8 positions match TRBD1. V shed 4 bases and J 5 bases; nucleotides not matched to a gene: 10. The length of the CDR3 is 15 residues. Germline assignment: CDR1 MNHEY and CDR2 SVGAGI. The chain's CDR3 is CASSSSGGLRNEQYF. CDR3 in DNA: TGTGCCAGCAGTTCCTCAGGGGGCTTGAGGAACGAGCAGTACTTC.

The V gene is TRBV10-3, the J gene TRBJ2-7; D unclear. The CDR3 runs 15 residues. Germline CDR1 and CDR2: ENHRY and SYGVKD. Trimming removed 4 bases from V and 6 bases from J, with 19 bases in between. The chain's CDR3 is CAISARTTQPSEQYF. The CDR3 DNA is TGTGCCATCAGTGCCCGGACCACTCAACCCTCCGAGCAGTACTTC.

This clonotype was detected many times. The gene calls are TRBV2 and TRBJ1-1; TRBD1 agrees at 8 bases. The V gene's germline CDR1 is SNHLY and CDR2 FYNNEI. This CDR3 comprises 15 residues. With 1 base clipped from V and 3 bases from J, the junction kept 4 bases outside the gene matches. DNA of the CDR3: TGTGCCAGCAGTGAAGGTCCAGGGGGCCACACTGAAGCTTTCTTT. Amino acids: CASSEGPGGHTEAFF.

The CDR3 region is CASSSKITGELFF. For the CDR3, the DNA is TGTGCCAGCAGCTCTAAGATAACCGGGGAGCTGTTTTTT. The genes are TRBV7-6 and TRBJ2-2; D call uncertain. The CDR3 runs to 13 residues. The germline V and J ends were trimmed by 4 bases and 5 bases, with 8 bases remaining between them. Germline loops: CDR1 SGHVS, CDR2 FNYEAQ.

About this clonotype itself: A read error is possible here, since a much larger clone lies one base away. The chain couples TRBV27 to TRBJ2-1; the D gene is possibly TRBD1 (5 bases). The CDR3 spans 13 residues. The germline V gene encodes CDR1 MNHEY and CDR2 SMNVEV (reference sequence). The DNA for the CDR3 is TGTGCCAGCAGTTCACAGGTCACGGATGAGCAGCTCTTC. Amino acid sequence: CASSSQVTDEQLF.